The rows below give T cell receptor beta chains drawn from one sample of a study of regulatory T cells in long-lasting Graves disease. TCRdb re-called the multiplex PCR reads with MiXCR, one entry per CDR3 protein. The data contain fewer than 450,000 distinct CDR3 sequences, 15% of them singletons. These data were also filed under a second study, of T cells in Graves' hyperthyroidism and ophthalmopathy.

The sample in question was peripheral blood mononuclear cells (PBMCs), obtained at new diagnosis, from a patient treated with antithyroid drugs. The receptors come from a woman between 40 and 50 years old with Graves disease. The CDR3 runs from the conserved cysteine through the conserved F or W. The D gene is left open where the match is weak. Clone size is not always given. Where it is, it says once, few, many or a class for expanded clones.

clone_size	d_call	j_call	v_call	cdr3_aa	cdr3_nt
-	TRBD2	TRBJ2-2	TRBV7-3	CASSPYQGLAGNTGELFF	TGTGCCAGCAGCCCTTACCAGGGACTAGCGGGAAACACCGGGGAGCTGTTTTTT
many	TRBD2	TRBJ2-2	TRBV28	CASSYSGSVTGELFF	TGTGCCAGCAGCTACAGCGGGAGTGTCACCGGGGAGCTGTTTTTT
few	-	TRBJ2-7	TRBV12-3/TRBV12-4	CASSFYSGEQYF	TGTGCCAGCAGTTTTTACAGCGGCGAGCAGTACTTC
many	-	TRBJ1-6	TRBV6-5	CASSYGLMDSPLHF	TGTGCCAGCAGTTACGGGCTGATGGATTCACCCCTCCACTTT
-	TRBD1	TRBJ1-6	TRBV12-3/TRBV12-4	CASSPGQGVDSPLHF	TGTGCCAGCAGCCCCGGGCAGGGGGTTGATTCACCCCTCCACTTT
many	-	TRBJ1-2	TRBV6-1	CASTRGQGNNGYTF	TGTGCCAGCACCCGCGGGCAGGGCAACAATGGCTACACCTTC
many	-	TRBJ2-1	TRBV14	CASSQEEGVNEQFF	TGTGCCAGCAGCCAAGAGGAGGGGGTCAATGAGCAGTTCTTC
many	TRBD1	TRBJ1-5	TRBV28	CASRQGQSNQPQHF	TGTGCCAGCAGACAGGGACAGAGCAATCAGCCCCAGCATTTT
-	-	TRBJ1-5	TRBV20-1	CSARETGGGNQPQHF	TGCAGTGCTAGAGAAACTGGGGGCGGCAATCAGCCCCAGCATTTT
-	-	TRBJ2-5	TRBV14	CASSQLTGFETQYF	TGTGCCAGCAGCCAACTAACAGGGTTCGAGACCCAGTACTTC
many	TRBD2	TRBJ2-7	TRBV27	CASTSGYEQYF	TGTGCCAGCACTAGCGGATACGAGCAGTACTTC
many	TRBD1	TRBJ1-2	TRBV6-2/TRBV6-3	CASMTTGNYGYTF	TGTGCCAGCATGACGACAGGGAACTATGGCTACACCTTC
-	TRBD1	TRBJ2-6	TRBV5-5	CASSSDRLSGANVLTF	TGTGCCAGCAGTTCGGACAGGTTATCTGGGGCCAACGTCCTGACTTTC
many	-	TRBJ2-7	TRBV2	CASSEGEVVRSYEQYF	TGTGCCAGCAGTGAAGGAGAGGTAGTCCGCTCCTACGAGCAGTACTTC
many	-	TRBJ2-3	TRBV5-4	CASTTQGSPTDTQYF	TGTGCCAGCACCACCCAGGGGTCTCCCACAGATACGCAGTATTTT
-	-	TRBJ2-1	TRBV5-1	CASSSSVSYNEQFF	TGCGCCAGCAGCTCTAGCGTTTCCTACAATGAGCAGTTCTTC
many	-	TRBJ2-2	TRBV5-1	CASRPQENTGELFF	TGCGCCAGCAGACCTCAGGAGAACACCGGGGAGCTGTTTTTT
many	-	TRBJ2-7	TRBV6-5	CASSYSKRWGSSYEQYF	TGTGCCAGCAGTTACTCGAAACGATGGGGTAGCTCCTACGAGCAGTACTTC
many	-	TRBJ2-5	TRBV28	CASSLWRIPTQYF	TGTGCCAGCAGTTTATGGCGGATCCCCACCCAGTACTTC
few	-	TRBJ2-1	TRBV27	CASSLSGLWNEQFF	TGTGCCAGCAGTTTATCGGGACTTTGGAATGAGCAGTTCTTC